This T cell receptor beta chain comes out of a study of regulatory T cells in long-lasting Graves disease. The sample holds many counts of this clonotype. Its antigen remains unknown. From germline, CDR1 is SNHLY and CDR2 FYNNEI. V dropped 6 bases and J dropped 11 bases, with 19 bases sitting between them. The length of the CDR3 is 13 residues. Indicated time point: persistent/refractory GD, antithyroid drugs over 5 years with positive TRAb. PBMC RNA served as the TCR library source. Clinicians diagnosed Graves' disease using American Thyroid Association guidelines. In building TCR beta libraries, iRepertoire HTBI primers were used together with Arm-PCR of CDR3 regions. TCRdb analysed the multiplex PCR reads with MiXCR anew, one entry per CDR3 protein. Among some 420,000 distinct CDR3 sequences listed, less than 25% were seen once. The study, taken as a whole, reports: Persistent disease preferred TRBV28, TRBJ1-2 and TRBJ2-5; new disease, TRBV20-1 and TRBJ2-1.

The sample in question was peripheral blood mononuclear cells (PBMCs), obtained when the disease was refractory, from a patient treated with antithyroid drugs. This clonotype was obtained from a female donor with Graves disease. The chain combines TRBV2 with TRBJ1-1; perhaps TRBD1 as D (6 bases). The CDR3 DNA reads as TGTGCCAGCAGACCTCAGGGGCCCCCGAGGGCTTTCTTT. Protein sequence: CASRPQGPPRAFF.